A single sample gave rise to the 30 T cell receptor beta chains below, sequenced in a study of T cell responses to AZD1222 COVID-19 vaccine. Clones were sequenced by immunoSEQ multiplex PCR, and TCRdb holds only the in-frame ones, with some missing. The sample has more than 50,000 clones; less than 85% are singletons. Here the sequenced sample was peripheral blood, taken on day 0 of MenACWY control vaccination. Receptors originate from an adult in good health.

The V and J genes are TRBV2 and TRBJ1-5, with 7 bases matching TRBD1. The CDR3 consists of 13 residues. Trimming removed 4 bases from V and 5 bases from J; junction bases left unmatched: 2. The V gene's germline CDR1 is SNHLY and CDR2 FYNNEI. CDR3 in DNA: TGTGCCAGCAGTGCAGACAGGGATCAGCCCCAGCATTTT. Translating it yields CASSADRDQPQHF.

This clone was counted many times. The chain is built from TRBV5-4 and TRBJ1-1; 12 nucleotides agree with TRBD1. J gave up 4 bases and V 3 bases, and 4 bases lay outside the gene matches. CDR3 length: 15 residues. In germline, CDR1 is SGHNT, CDR2 YYREEE (reference sequence). CDR3 protein: CASSSGTGGLTEAFF. Here the CDR3 DNA reads TGTGCCAGCAGCTCGGGGACAGGGGGCCTCACTGAAGCTTTCTTT.

This chain joins TRBV5-4 and TRBJ1-1, with 9 bases identical to TRBD1. The J segment lost 3 bases and the V segment lost 1 base, leaving 4 bases of the junction unmatched. Germline V gene lookup returns CDR1 SGHNT and CDR2 YYREEE (reference sequence). CDR3 length: 15 amino acids. The CDR3 loop is CASSLLGQGHTEAFF. Written as DNA, the CDR3 is TGTGCCAGCAGCTTGCTGGGACAGGGCCACACTGAAGCTTTCTTT.

This chain uses TRBV4-3 with TRBJ1-6; TRBD1 is a possible D gene (5 bases). Per germline, CDR1 LGHNA and CDR2 YSLEER. V lost 0 bases and J lost 3, with 12 bases in between. CDR3 length equals 17 residues. The CDR3 nucleotides read TGCGCCAGCAGCCAAGATGTCTCGGGGGACTATAATTCACCCCTCCACTTT. Protein product: CASSQDVSGDYNSPLHF.

The chain recombines TRBV15 with TRBJ1-5; a weak D match, TRBD1 (5 bases). The length of the CDR3 is 14 residues. Trimming removed 1 base at V and 5 bases at J, with 9 bases between. The germline gives CDR1 LNHNV, CDR2 YYDKDF (reference sequence). CDR3 nucleotide sequence: TGTGCCACCAGCAGAGCCGGGGGTGATCAGCCCCAGCATTTT. This sequence encodes CATSRAGGDQPQHF.

The chain combines TRBV7-9 with TRBJ1-2; 7 nucleotides line up with TRBD1. J lost 3 bases, V lost 5 bases, and 6 bases had no gene match. Germline V lookup: CDR1 SEHNR, CDR2 FQNEAQ (reference sequence). The CDR3 loop spans 14 amino acids. CDR3 loop: CASSPGQNYYGYTF. As DNA, the CDR3 is TGTGCCAGCAGCCCGGGACAGAATTACTATGGCTACACCTTC.

The rearrangement joins TRBV23-1 to TRBJ2-7; 8 nucleotides line up with TRBD2. TRBV23-1 is an open reading frame, and its role is uncertain. CDR3 length: 17 amino acids. Trimming removed 4 bases from V and 2 bases from J; junction bases left unmatched: 13. CDR3 in DNA: TGCGCCAGCAGTCTTCCCCCGGGAGGGGGATTCGCCTACGAGCAGTACTTC. Its translation: CASSLPPGGGFAYEQYF.

This clone came up once. The chain combines TRBV19 with TRBJ2-7; 9 bases line up with TRBD1. CDR3 length: 15 residues. Trimming at V came to 2 bases and at J to 3 bases, leaving 5 bases not matched to a gene. Germline V gene sequence: CDR1 LNHDA, CDR2 SQIVND (reference sequence). The CDR3: CASSIPGQGLYEQYF. Here the CDR3 DNA reads TGTGCCAGTAGTATACCGGGACAGGGCCTCTACGAGCAGTACTTC.

The genes are TRBV5-4 and TRBJ2-7; 7 bases are shared with TRBD2. V lost 1 base and J lost 2; bases outside the gene matches: 6. Germline values: CDR1 SGHNT, CDR2 YYREEE (reference sequence). The CDR3 has 15 residues. The CDR3 sequence is CASSLRSSGTYEQYF. CDR3 DNA sequence: TGTGCCAGCAGCTTGAGGTCTAGCGGTACCTACGAGCAGTACTTC.

V and J are TRBV7-2 and TRBJ1-2, with D perhaps matching TRBD1 (5 bases). CDR1 is SGHTA and CDR2 is FQGNSA in the germline V gene. With 4 bases removed from V and 8 bases from J, the gap between germline ends came to 14 bases. This CDR3 has 13 residues. The CDR3 spells CASSSRDYGGYTF. The DNA for the CDR3 is TGTGCCAGCAGCTCTAGGGACTACGGCGGCTACACCTTC.

This clone was counted only a few times. This chain joins TRBV19 and TRBJ2-2, with 7 bases lining up with TRBD2. The germline CDR1 and CDR2 sequences are LNHDA and SQIVND (reference sequence). The J segment lost 1 base and the V segment lost 6 bases, leaving 2 bases of the junction unmatched. The length of the CDR3 is 14 residues. The CDR3 loop reads CASSGRMNTGELFF. DNA for the CDR3: TGTGCCAGTAGCGGGAGGATGAACACCGGGGAGCTGTTTTTT.

This CDR3 reads CASSLQGPSGNTIYF. The CDR3, as DNA: TGTGCCAGCAGCTTGCAGGGCCCCTCTGGAAACACCATATATTTT. The chain combines TRBV5-6 with TRBJ1-3; weak D call: TRBD1 (5 bases). Trimming took off 1 base at V and 0 bases at J, with 8 bases between the two ends. CDR1 and CDR2 from the germline V gene are SGHDT and YYEEEE. The CDR3 covers 15 residues.

The chain links TRBV6-5 to TRBJ1-1; 8 nucleotides agree with TRBD1. V shed 2 bases and J 6 bases; nucleotides not matched to a gene: 5. The CDR3 loop spans 14 amino acids. CDR1 is MNHEY, CDR2 SVGAGI, per germline. For the CDR3, the DNA is TGTGCCAGCAGTTACCCGGACAGGGTCCCTGAAGCTTTCTTT. Its translation: CASSYPDRVPEAFF.

The chain employs TRBV4-1 and TRBJ2-1, with D perhaps matching TRBD1 (6 bases). Germline V gene lookup returns CDR1 MGHRA and CDR2 YSYEKL. The CDR3 covers 15 residues. V was cut by 2 bases and J by 5 bases, with 13 bases left in between. This CDR3 reads CASSQPTGKNNEQFF. The CDR3 DNA reads TGCGCCAGCAGCCAACCGACAGGTAAAAACAATGAGCAGTTCTTC.

In its sample, this clone was seen a few times. This sequence joins TRBV2 and TRBJ1-1; D might be TRBD1 (5 bases). This CDR3 is built from 13 residues. The V gene's germline CDR1 is SNHLY and CDR2 FYNNEI. The germline V and J ends were trimmed by 4 bases and 6 bases, with 12 bases remaining between them. The CDR3 reads CASSGTGNPEAFF. The CDR3 region has the DNA TGTGCCAGCAGTGGTACAGGTAACCCTGAAGCTTTCTTT.

The V and J genes are TRBV28 and TRBJ2-7, with 12 bases aligning to TRBD2. Germline loops: CDR1 MDHEN, CDR2 SYDVKM. The length of the CDR3 is 16 residues. The V gene end was trimmed by 5 bases and the J gene end by 2 bases; junction bases not matched to a gene: 7. CDR3 in DNA: TGTGCCAGCAGTCCCCGTGGACTAGCGGGAACCTACGAGCAGTACTTC. Amino acids: CASSPRGLAGTYEQYF. Using reference TRBV28 and TRBJ2-7 for the parts outside the CDR3, the full variable domain is DVKVTQSSRYLVKRTGEKVFLECVQDMDHENMFWYRQDPGLGLRLIYFSYDVKMKEKGDIPEGYSVSREKKERFSLILESASTNQTSMYLCASSPRGLAGTYEQYFGPGTRLTVT.

This rearrangement joins TRBV30 to TRBJ1-5; the match to TRBD1 covers 9 bases. Trimming at V came to 0 bases and at J to 2 bases, leaving 11 bases not matched to a gene. This CDR3 region has 18 residues. Germline values: CDR1 GTSNPN, CDR2 SVGIG (reference sequence). The CDR3 coding sequence is TGTGCCTGGAGTGTATTACAGGGGGCGGCGTTCGGCAATCAGCCCCAGCATTTT. This sequence encodes CAWSVLQGAAFGNQPQHF.

The chain joins TRBV28 to TRBJ1-5; no reliable D call. Germline-derived CDR1 and CDR2 are MDHEN and SYDVKM. The CDR3 runs 13 residues. Trimming took 5 bases from V and 6 from J, leaving 11 bases between them. The CDR3 coding sequence is TGTGCCAGCAGTCAATCGAGGGCTCAGCCCCAGCATTTT. This sequence encodes CASSQSRAQPQHF. Full variable domain (missing parts from reference TRBV28 and TRBJ1-5): DVKVTQSSRYLVKRTGEKVFLECVQDMDHENMFWYRQDPGLGLRLIYFSYDVKMKEKGDIPEGYSVSREKKERFSLILESASTNQTSMYLCASSQSRAQPQHFGDGTRLSIL.

The chain is built from TRBV6-1 and TRBJ2-3; D gene unclear. The CDR3 covers 12 residues. Trimming pared 3 bases from V and 8 bases from J, leaving 9 bases between. CDR1 is MNHNS and CDR2 is SASEGT in the germline V gene. CDR3 protein: CASSDMGVTQYF. In DNA, the CDR3 is TGTGCCAGCAGTGATATGGGCGTTACGCAGTATTTT.

V is TRBV19 and J is TRBJ1-1; D is perhaps TRBD1 (5 bases). This CDR3 comprises 13 residues. Germline CDR1 LNHDA, CDR2 SQIVND (reference sequence). Trimming pared 7 bases from V and 0 bases from J, leaving 9 bases between. This CDR3 reads CASKARVNTEAFF. CDR3 DNA sequence: TGTGCCAGTAAGGCCAGGGTGAACACTGAAGCTTTCTTT.

The V and J genes are TRBV19 and TRBJ1-1; the D gene is possibly TRBD1 (5 bases). The ends were cut back, 3 bases at V and 4 bases at J, with 15 bases in the middle. This CDR3 spans 15 amino acids. The germline V gene encodes CDR1 LNHDA and CDR2 SQIVND (reference sequence). Written as DNA, the CDR3 is TGTGCCAGTAGTATTAGGAGGGGCGCTGGCACTGAAGCTTTCTTT. This translates into CASSIRRGAGTEAFF.

The CDR3 region has the DNA TGTGCCAGCAGTTACTATACTAGCGGAGATCATAATGAGCAGTTCTTC. This gives the protein CASSYYTSGDHNEQFF. The chain has TRBV6-5 and TRBJ2-1, with 8 nucleotides matching TRBD2. V lost 1 base and J lost 7; bases outside the gene matches: 9. The CDR3 has 16 amino acids. Looked up from germline, CDR1 is MNHEY and CDR2 is SVGAGI.

V gene TRBV21-1 combines with J gene TRBJ2-7; TRBD1, the table's D call, lacks a check against the DNA. TRBV21-1 is assigned pseudogene status. The CDR3 has 16 amino acids. This chain's CDR3 is CASSKASRPGISEQYF. CDR3 sequence (DNA): TGTGCCAGCAGCAAAGCGAGTCGGCCAGGAATTAGCGAGCAGTACTTC.

The V call is TRBV6-1, the J call TRBJ1-5; D unclear. Germline CDR1 MNHNS, CDR2 SASEGT. This CDR3 spans 13 amino acids. V was pared by 1 base and J by 6 bases, with 7 bases between. CDR3 in amino acids: CASSEGGSQPQHF. The CDR3, as DNA: TGTGCCAGCAGTGAAGGGGGTTCTCAGCCCCAGCATTTT.

The chain combines TRBV29-1 with TRBJ2-3; the D is unclear. Between the trimmed V and J ends, which lost 2 bases and 2 bases, there was a span of 8 bases. Germline V CDR1 and CDR2: SQVTM, ANQGSEA. The CDR3 loop spans 13 amino acids. This CDR3 reads CSVESGLTDTQYF. The CDR3 DNA reads as TGCAGCGTTGAAAGTGGGCTCACAGATACGCAGTATTTT.

The V and J genes are TRBV5-1 and TRBJ2-3; possible D gene TRBD1, 6 bases. From germline, CDR1 is SGHRS and CDR2 YFSETQ. V dropped 5 bases and J dropped 1 base, with 11 bases sitting between them. This CDR3 spans 14 amino acids. The CDR3, as DNA: TGCGCCAGCAGAGGGGGTCCTGGCACAGATACGCAGTATTTT. Amino acid sequence: CASRGGPGTDTQYF.

This chain uses TRBV7-2 with TRBJ2-2; D ambiguous. The CDR3 runs to 13 residues. V lost 5 bases, J lost 7 bases, and 11 bases lay in between. The germline V gene has CDR1 SGHTA and CDR2 FQGNSA. CDR3 in amino acids: CASSREVVGELFF. The CDR3 region has the DNA TGTGCCAGCAGCAGGGAAGTCGTCGGGGAGCTGTTTTTT. Full variable domain (outside the CDR3, taken from reference TRBV7-2 and TRBJ2-2): GAGVSQSPSNKVTEKGKDVELRCDPISGHTALYWYRQSLGQGLEFLIYFQGNSAPDKSGLPSDRFSAERTGGSVSTLTIQRTQQEDSAVYLCASSREVVGELFFGEGSRLTVL.

J is TRBJ2-1 and V is TRBV28; 11 bases agree with TRBD2. The CDR3 has 14 amino acids. Per germline, CDR1 MDHEN and CDR2 SYDVKM. The ends lost 6 bases at V and 9 bases at J; junction bases unmatched: 7. The CDR3 bases are TGTGCCAGCAGACCACTAGCGGGAGCGGGTGAGCAGTTCTTC. Encoded protein: CASRPLAGAGEQFF. The full variable domain, in which reference TRBV28 and TRBJ2-1 provide the parts outside the CDR3, is DVKVTQSSRYLVKRTGEKVFLECVQDMDHENMFWYRQDPGLGLRLIYFSYDVKMKEKGDIPEGYSVSREKKERFSLILESASTNQTSMYLCASRPLAGAGEQFFGPGTRLTVL.

This chain links TRBV6-5 with TRBJ2-3, with D maybe TRBD2 (6 bases). There are 14 residues in the CDR3. The germline CDR1 and CDR2 sequences are MNHEY and SVGAGI. V was shortened by 5 bases and J by 0 bases, with 9 bases between the two germline ends. CDR3 nucleotide sequence: TGTGCCAGCAGTCCCGGGGGTAGCACAGATACGCAGTATTTT. It is translated as CASSPGGSTDTQYF.

This chain links TRBV12-3 or TRBV12-4 with TRBJ1-1, with unresolved D. V was cut by 2 bases and J by 1 base, with 5 bases left in between. The CDR3 contains 13 residues. CDR3 sequence: CASSLNGNTEAFF. The CDR3, as DNA: TGTGCCAGCAGTTTAAACGGGAACACTGAAGCTTTCTTT.